This TCR beta chain was sequenced for a study of blood T cell repertoires in COVID-19. At the level of the study: The analysed material was cDNA or gDNA that came from T cells, B-cell-depleted T cells, or PBMCs.

In the original processing: Estimation of nucleated cell counts was performed using reference gene primer amplification. Using immunoSEQ multiplex PCR, the repertoire was profiled, and TCRdb retains in-frame clones only, with some absent. Clonal size and the V and J genes are those of that table, whereas D and trimming came from the DNA. This sample has about 33,000 clones, with less than 80% found just once. The junction had 13 bases not matched to a gene; V was cut back by 4 bases and J by 4 bases. CDR1 SGHRS and CDR2 YFSETQ come from the germline V gene. The CDR3 is 17 residues long. The receptor's source is a man older than 75 with acute or convalescent COVID-19. Sequences were obtained from peripheral blood. The chain is built from TRBV5-1 and TRBJ2-3; 9 nucleotides agree with TRBD2. DNA of the CDR3: TGCGCCAGCAGCCCGCCTTTGCGGGGGGGCCTCGCAGATACGCAGTATTTT. Its protein product is CASSPPLRGGLADTQYF.